This T cell receptor beta chain was profiled in a study of brain T cells in children with intractable seizures. Generated by immunoSEQ multiplex PCR, the TCRdb table keeps only in-frame clones and is missing some. The sample gives fewer than 50,000 clones, more than 80% of which show up once; roughly 6% is in the top ten. The CDR3 is made up of 16 amino acids. V was cut by 0 bases and J by 2 bases, with 12 bases left in between. Germline V gene lookup returns CDR1 SGHRS and CDR2 YFSETQ. This chain joins TRBV5-1 and TRBJ2-1, with D possibly being TRBD1 or TRBD2 (5 bases each). This receptor was obtained from a girl aged 2 to 10 with tuberous sclerosis and intractable seizures. Sequencing used peripheral blood, obtained at surgery. The CDR3 nucleotides read TGCGCCAGCAGCTTGGAGCCCGGGACCACCTACAATGAGCAGTTCTTC. Translating it yields CASSLEPGTTYNEQFF.